The clone carrying this TCR beta chain came up many times. Its target is not known. The sample originates from a study of post-analysis software for immune sequencing data. The overall study: Included among the disease courses, which were recorded for the cohort, were relapsing-remitting, secondary progressive and progressive-relapsing multiple sclerosis. General study findings and limits: Significantly lower normalized Chao1 diversity was seen in multiple sclerosis patients than in controls. Pronounced co-clustering by F measure was evident among identically batched samples. Compared with controls, patients had more of about 5 TRBV segments, including TRBV5-6, TRBV5-1 and TRBV20-1.

Per germline, CDR1 LNHDA and CDR2 SQIVND (reference sequence). V shed 3 bases, J shed 7 bases, and the junction held 11 bases outside the gene matches. The CDR3 length is 16 residues. TCR beta cDNA libraries included unique molecular identifiers. T cells numbering about 0.9 to 11 million yielded cDNA molecules that totaled some 500,000. TCRdb analysed the PCR reads with MiXCR anew, one entry per CDR3 protein. The sample consists of some 240,000 distinct CDR3 sequences, 35% to 45% of them appearing once. This clonotype was obtained from a girl aged 10 to 17 with multiple sclerosis. The sequenced sample was blood. The rearrangement joins TRBV19 to TRBJ2-1; 8 positions match TRBD1. CDR3 in DNA: TGTGCCAGTAGTATTGGACAGGGTGTTTACATAAATGAGCAGTTCTTC. Translating it yields CASSIGQGVYINEQFF.